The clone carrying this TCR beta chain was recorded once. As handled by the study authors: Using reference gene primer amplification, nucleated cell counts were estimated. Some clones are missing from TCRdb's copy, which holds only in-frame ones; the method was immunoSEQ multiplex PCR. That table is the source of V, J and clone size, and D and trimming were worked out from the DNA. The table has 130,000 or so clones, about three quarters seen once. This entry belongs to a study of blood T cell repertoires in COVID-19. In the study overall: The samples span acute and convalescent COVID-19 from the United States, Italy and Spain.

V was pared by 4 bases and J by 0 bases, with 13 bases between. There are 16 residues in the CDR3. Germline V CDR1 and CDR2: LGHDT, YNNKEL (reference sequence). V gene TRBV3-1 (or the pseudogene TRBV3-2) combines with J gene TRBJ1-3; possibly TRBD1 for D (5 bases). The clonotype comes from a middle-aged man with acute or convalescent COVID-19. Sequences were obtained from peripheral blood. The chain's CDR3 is CASSRQRATSGNTIYF. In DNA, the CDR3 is TGTGCCAGCAGCCGACAGCGTGCCACCTCTGGAAACACCATATATTTT.